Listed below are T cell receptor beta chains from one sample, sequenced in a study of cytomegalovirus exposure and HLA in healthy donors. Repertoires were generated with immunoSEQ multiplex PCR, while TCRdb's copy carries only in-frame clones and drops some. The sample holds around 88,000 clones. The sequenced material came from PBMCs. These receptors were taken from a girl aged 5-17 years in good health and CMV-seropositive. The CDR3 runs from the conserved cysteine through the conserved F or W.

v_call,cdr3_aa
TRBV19,CASSIDQGSNQPQHF
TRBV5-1,CASSLGLGSNTEAFF
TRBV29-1,CSVEWGEEYQETQYF
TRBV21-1,CASSKLASGHTGELFF
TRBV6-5,CATADQGSSGYTF
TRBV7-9,CASSLDGGGLQETQYF
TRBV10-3,CAHRDSTYEQYF
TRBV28,CASSRSSPTDTQYF
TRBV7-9,CASSLGAGRDNSPLHF
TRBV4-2,CASSQESETGAYEQYF
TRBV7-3,CASSETGWTTDTQYF
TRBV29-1,CSVTVVDSYTGELFF
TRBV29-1,CSTTGRLAGFNEQFF
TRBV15,CATSEGTGHEKLFF
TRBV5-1,CASSLAWEGTGELFF